This TCR beta chain was captured in a study of OX40 agonist ivuxolimab in advanced cancers. Background on the study: Averaging roughly 60 years in age, with a range of roughly 20 to 79, the cohort was approximately 83% male. Checkpoint inhibitors had been given previously to under 50% of patients. Study-wide results and caveats: There were also nonresponders showing low normalized T-cell clonal expansion. At 0.1 to 3.0 mg/kg and by week 6, clonal expansion occurred in CD4+ and CD8+ blood T cells.

With respect to this clone: Antigen specificity is unknown.

Profiled with immunoSEQ multiplex PCR; TCRdb holds only in-frame clones, not every one. The top ten clones hold roughly 12% of a sample with fewer than 60,000 clones, approximately 90% of them seen once. Germline CDR1 KGHSH, CDR2 LQKENI. V shed 2 bases, J shed 3 bases, and the junction held 3 bases outside the gene matches. CDR3 size: 15 residues. This receptor was taken from an adult with an advanced solid tumor such as melanoma, head and neck, liver or kidney cancer. The sample in question was CD4+ or CD8+ T cells sorted from blood, obtained in a trial of the OX40 agonist ivuxolimab. The V gene is TRBV18, the J gene TRBJ2-1; 8 bases align to TRBD2. The CDR3 reads CASSPKGTSYNEQFF. In DNA form, the CDR3 reads TGTGCCAGCTCACCAAAAGGGACTAGCTACAATGAGCAGTTCTTC.